Described below is a single T cell receptor (beta chain) sequence and its context. These data come from a study of CD8+ T cells in alopecia areata. The authors extracted RNA and reverse transcribed it into cDNA as the sequencing template. Using immunoSEQ multiplex PCR, the repertoire was profiled, and TCRdb retains in-frame clones only, with some absent. The sample holds approximately 280,000 clones; more than 45% are singletons and the top ten take about 1.8%. Treatment reported: oral pan-JAK inhibitor, 5-10 mg twice daily. CDR1 SGHTA and CDR2 FQGNSA come from the germline V gene. Trimming at V came to 5 bases and at J to 8 bases, leaving 8 bases not matched to a gene. The CDR3 totals 13 residues.

The source is a human donor with alopecia areata. V usage is TRBV7-2 and J usage is TRBJ1-2; 7 nucleotides align to TRBD1. The material sequenced was CD4+ T cells sorted from blood, taken at week 24, from a patient treated with tofacitinib. The CDR3 loop reads CASSQTGTGGYTF. CDR3 sequence (DNA): TGTGCCAGCAGCCAGACAGGGACTGGAGGCTACACCTTC.